These 15 T cell receptor beta chains were sequenced from one sample in a study of blood T cell repertoires in COVID-19. The protocol was immunoSEQ multiplex PCR, while the TCRdb copy is restricted to in-frame clones and leaves out a portion. The sample shows about 19,000 clones, 85% of them seen only once. Input material: peripheral blood. All receptors derive from a man of 80 years or more with acute or convalescent COVID-19.

This clone was counted only a few times. This chain connects TRBV5-1 to TRBJ1-2, with D possibly matching TRBD1 (6 bases). The germline V gene encodes CDR1 SGHRS and CDR2 YFSETQ. The CDR3 extends over 15 amino acids. Trimming pared 1 base from V and 6 bases from J, leaving 16 bases between. The CDR3: CASSLREQGVDGYTF. CDR3 nucleotide sequence: TGCGCCAGCAGCTTGCGGGAACAGGGTGTGGATGGCTACACCTTC.

The V call is TRBV2, the J call TRBJ1-4; D remains unclear. The V and J ends lost 1 base and 7 bases respectively, with 13 bases between them. The CDR3 consists of 15 residues. The germline gives CDR1 SNHLY, CDR2 FYNNEI. CDR3 amino acids: CASSEGRLDVEKLFF. The CDR3 DNA follows: TGTGCCAGCAGTGAAGGACGACTTGATGTTGAAAAACTGTTTTTT.

The chain combines TRBV25-1 with TRBJ1-2, with D unresolved. Trimming took off 1 base at V and 8 bases at J, with 17 bases between the two ends. The CDR3 consists of 15 residues. Germline V gene data show CDR1 as MGHDK and CDR2 as SYGVNS. Here the CDR3 reads CASSESTPGVGGYTF. As DNA, the CDR3 is TGTGCCAGCAGTGAATCCACCCCCGGGGTAGGGGGCTACACCTTC.

The rearrangement uses TRBV5-1 and TRBJ2-1; 9 nucleotides line up with TRBD2. J was trimmed by 0 bases and V by 7 bases; bases with no gene match: 11. Germline V gene sequence: CDR1 SGHRS, CDR2 YFSETQ. The CDR3 is made up of 17 amino acids. CDR3 region: CASGPRLSGGSYNEQFF. The DNA of the CDR3 is TGCGCCAGCGGTCCCCGACTTAGCGGGGGCTCCTACAATGAGCAGTTCTTC.

This chain joins TRBV9 and TRBJ1-3; D gene ambiguous. V was pared by 2 bases and J by 0 bases, with 6 bases between. This CDR3 region has 14 residues. Per germline, CDR1 SGDLS and CDR2 YYNGEE. CDR3 sequence (DNA): TGTGCCAGCAGCGTCCGGGGCTCTGGAAACACCATATATTTT. This encodes CASSVRGSGNTIYF.

The chain joins TRBV5-6 to TRBJ1-1, with 7 bases fitting TRBD1. This CDR3 has 16 residues. The germline gives CDR1 SGHDT, CDR2 YYEEEE. Trimming removed 4 bases from V and 2 bases from J; junction bases left unmatched: 11. CDR3 protein: CASSLITGTANTEAFF. In nucleotides, the CDR3 is TGTGCCAGCAGCCTAATTACCGGGACAGCTAACACTGAAGCTTTCTTT.

The CDR3 DNA reads as TGTGCCAGCAGCCAAGGACGTATGACAGGCACTGGGGCCAACGTCCTGACTTTC. Encoded protein: CASSQGRMTGTGANVLTF. The chain combines TRBV4-2 with TRBJ2-6; D is possibly TRBD1 (6 bases). Germline CDR1 reads LGHNA; CDR2 reads YNFKEQ. The CDR3 has 18 residues. Trimming removed 1 base at V and 2 bases at J, with 15 bases between.

The chain uses TRBV19 and TRBJ1-2, with no clear D. The CDR3 is 15 residues long. The V gene's germline CDR1 is LNHDA and CDR2 SQIVND (reference sequence). Trimming stripped 1 base from V and 8 bases from J, with 17 bases between. The CDR3 loop is CASSIGHHSLGGYTF. The CDR3 DNA reads as TGTGCCAGTAGTATAGGTCACCACTCCTTGGGCGGCTACACCTTC.

This chain uses TRBV30 with TRBJ1-2; D uncertain. Germline CDR1 and CDR2: GTSNPN and SVGIG (reference sequence). V lost 3 bases and J lost 3, with 14 bases in between. CDR3 length equals 14 residues. CDR3 loop: CAWRLGSRDYGYTF. CDR3 in DNA: TGTGCCTGGAGGCTCGGGTCTAGAGACTATGGCTACACCTTC.

This rearrangement joins TRBV25-1 to TRBJ2-5, with D perhaps matching TRBD2 (7 bases). The CDR3 runs 16 residues. Trimming took off 3 bases at V and 4 bases at J, with 18 bases between the two ends. Germline values: CDR1 MGHDK, CDR2 SYGVNS. Here the CDR3 reads CASSEFGGLGGETQYF. The CDR3 bases are TGTGCCAGCAGTGAGTTCGGGGGGCTCGGAGGAGAGACCCAGTACTTC.

Comment on this clone: One junction end disagrees with the germline gene, perhaps due to a read error. This chain joins TRBV15 and TRBJ2-7; TRBD2 agrees at 7 bases. Germline-derived CDR1 and CDR2 are LNHNV and YYDKDF (reference sequence). This CDR3 is built from 12 residues. The CDR3 sequence: CATSRGFAGLVF. DNA of the CDR3: TGTGCCACCAGCAGAGGATTTGCCGGACTAGTCTTC.

The chain has TRBV20-1 and TRBJ1-4, with 8 bases identical to TRBD1. The CDR3 is made up of 14 amino acids. From germline, CDR1 is DFQATT and CDR2 SNEGSKA (reference sequence). V dropped 3 bases and J dropped 8; count of bases not matched to a gene: 8. The CDR3 loop is CSASTPQGDEKLFF. CDR3 sequence (DNA): TGCAGTGCTAGTACCCCACAGGGGGACGAAAAACTGTTTTTT.

CDR3 DNA sequence: TGTGCCAGTAGGGGACAGGGGTACCTCAATGAGCAGTTCTTC. Translated: CASRGQGYLNEQFF. The chain recombines TRBV19 with TRBJ2-1, with 10 positions matching TRBD1. Trimming cost V 6 bases and J 6 bases; bases outside gene matches: 5. Germline CDR1 is LNHDA and CDR2 is SQIVND (reference sequence). The CDR3 consists of 14 residues.

A single count supports this clone. This chain joins TRBV28 and TRBJ2-1; 10 positions match TRBD2. Germline assignment: CDR1 MDHEN and CDR2 SYDVKM. The CDR3 runs 15 residues. Losses at the gene ends were 6 bases for V and 5 bases for J; bases not matched to a gene: 7. The CDR3 loop reads CASSSSGGLNNEQFF. For the CDR3, the DNA is TGTGCCAGCAGCAGTAGCGGGGGGCTAAACAATGAGCAGTTCTTC.

V gene TRBV7-9 combines with J gene TRBJ2-1, with 9 bases that match TRBD1. The germline gives CDR1 SEHNR, CDR2 FQNEAQ (reference sequence). This CDR3 comprises 16 residues. V lost 1 base to trimming and J lost 6 bases; unmatched junction nucleotides: 7. CDR3 region: CASSLETGGLSNEQFF. The CDR3 nucleotides are TGTGCCAGCAGCTTAGAGACAGGGGGTTTGTCCAATGAGCAGTTCTTC.